Below, 3 T cell receptor beta chains from the same sample are listed, as sequenced in a study of breast tumors, draining lymph nodes, adjacent tissues (dated by TCRdb to the mid-2010s). The method was multiplex PCR. This sample was sequenced with an Illumina HiSeq 2000. TCRdb reanalyzed the raw reads on its own, using fastp at Q25 for trimming and MiXCR for clone calling, and kept in-frame beta chains. Rows are unified per CDR3 protein, each entry keeping the most common DNA and genes. The table for this sample lists some 52,000 distinct CDR3 sequences; around 40% of them were counted only once. The ten largest clones add up to roughly a tenth of the sample. Sample: breast tumor tissue. The receptor source for this set is a female donor with breast cancer. Some clones in this sample may be carry-over from other donors' samples.

This clonotype was found many times. The chain couples TRBV7-9 to TRBJ2-4; D is perhaps TRBD1 or TRBD2 (5 bases each). The CDR3 runs 14 residues. Germline CDR1 reads SEHNR; CDR2 reads FQNEAQ (reference sequence). The V gene lost 3 bases and the J gene lost 11 bases, with 17 bases spanning the gap. The CDR3 coding sequence is TGTGCCAGCAGCTTTGAACAGTCCGGGACGCTTCAGTACTTC. It specifies CASSFEQSGTLQYF.

The chain employs TRBV10-1 and TRBJ2-1; D gene unclear. V gave up 2 bases and J gave up 7 bases, with 6 bases separating them. Germline V gene lookup returns CDR1 WNHNN and CDR2 SYGVQD (reference sequence). CDR3 length equals 12 residues. The CDR3 DNA is TGCGCCAGCAGTGAGCATGGAAATGAGCAGTTCTTC. Protein: CASSEHGNEQFF.

This clonotype came up many times. The rearrangement joins TRBV30 to TRBJ2-3; 9 nucleotides agree with TRBD1. The V segment lost 2 bases and the J segment 1 base; nucleotides outside the gene matches: 1. CDR1 is GTSNPN, CDR2 SVGIG, per germline (reference sequence). The CDR3 covers 14 residues. In DNA, the CDR3 is TGTGCCTGGAGTCGGACAGGGGGCACAGATACGCAGTATTTT. Protein product: CAWSRTGGTDTQYF.